The entry that follows covers one TCR beta chain sequence. No cognate antigen has been identified for it. Base qualities were left out, and no much larger clone turns up one base away. The sample comes from a study of Graves' ophthalmopathy and Graves' hyperthyroidism (dated by TCRdb to 2016 to 2018). Study-level background: Peripheral blood was collected before any treatment was given, at the time of initial diagnosis. In over 5 hyperthyroidism patients, the T-cell repertoire of thyroid tissue was compared with the T-cell repertoire of blood. In total, approximately 140 blood samples were TCR-sequenced: some 40 ophthalmopathy, 75 hyperthyroidism and roughly 17 hyperthyroidism-to-ophthalmopathy patients. The independent validation cohort included about 19 hyperthyroidism patients plus 17 patients who later progressed from hyperthyroidism to ophthalmopathy. TCR beta repertoire signatures were used to distinguish Graves' ophthalmopathy from Graves' hyperthyroidism and to predict progression to ophthalmopathy. A discovery set of 95 to 100 patients (approximately 42 ophthalmopathy, 55 to 60 stable hyperthyroidism) was enrolled to explore V-J signatures distinguishing ophthalmopathy from hyperthyroidism. Following sample collection, hyperthyroidism patients were given methimazole at a starting dose of 30 mg daily, and ophthalmopathy patients were given high-dose intravenous methylprednisolone. On the study overall, not on this receptor specifically: In validation, the model predicted ophthalmopathy progression with 70.59% sensitivity and about 77% specificity; 12 predicted patients were CT-confirmed with GO in a median of about 6.2 months. No statistical method was used to set the sample size in advance, and the investigators knew which group each participant was assigned to. In cross-validation, the 13-signature model distinguished ophthalmopathy from stable hyperthyroidism with 85% to 90% sensitivity and almost 83% specificity, and in the test set the corresponding values were roughly 80% and 75%. Most expanded thyroid clonotypes with frequency above 0.001 were also detected in blood, suggesting blood repertoires may reflect the thyroid immune response.

For repertoire sequencing, TCR beta CDR3 regions were amplified from RNA transcripts. HTBI primers and the Qiagen OneStep RT-PCR kit were used in a first-round RT-PCR, which was followed by a second-round multiplex PCR, size selection and purification. Libraries were sequenced paired-end with 100 bp reads on an Illumina HiSeq2000. Concerning the study's data processing: Reads were processed with SOAPnuke, discarding reads with adapters, uncalled bases, mean Phred below 15, or no exact constant-primer or identifier match. COPE v1.2.5 was used to merge the high-quality paired reads. Each unique nucleotide sequence was defined as a clonotype, and clonotypes were aligned to IMGT TRB V, D and J references with MiTCR v1.1. The analysis was limited to V-J combinations with a frequency above 0.0001, which together covered just over 98% of the repertoires. A TCR clonal expansion and chaos score per V-J combination was defined as the ratio of F50 clonal expansion to chaos observed in the TCRdist matrix. Welch's t-statistics and random forest were used to reduce the features to some 13 V-J combinations, which were then used as input to a naive Bayes classifier. The similarity between thyroid and blood repertoires was quantified using the Morisita-Horn index. TCRdb took the public reads, trimmed them with fastp at Q25, ran MiXCR for clone calling and kept in-frame beta chains. Entries are consolidated by CDR3 protein sequence, retaining the most common genes and DNA. These V and J calls are TCRdb output, not the study's own analysis. Present in this sample are hundreds of thousands of distinct CDR3 sequences, around 40% of which were seen just once. The ten largest clones capture roughly 46% of the sample.

CDR1 and CDR2 (SNHLY, FYNNEI) derive from the germline V gene. The CDR3 sequence holds 15 residues, the cysteine and phenylalanine included. Only the CDR3 region is kept as DNA, spanning 45 bases read in frame from base 1. V and J are truncated by 6 bases and 2 bases respectively, leaving an intervening sequence of 16 bases. Ophthalmopathy patients were characterized by moderately to severely active disease, a Clinical Activity Score of at least 3, a NOSPECS grade of at least 4, and a disease duration under 3 months. Patients with other autoimmune diseases, uncontrolled infections, pregnancy or lactation were excluded from the study. Clinical symptoms, serum thyroxine, TRAb, thyroid ultrasound and orbital computed tomography were used for diagnosis. Ficoll-Paque density gradient centrifugation was used to isolate PBMCs from around 10 ml of fresh peripheral blood. Total RNA was extracted with Trizol reagent and quality-checked on an Agilent 2100 Bioanalyzer.

What was sequenced was peripheral blood. The clonotype was recovered from an adult man with Graves' ophthalmopathy. Recombination connected TRBV2 to TRBJ2-5, with a weak D call of TRBD1 (6 bases match). The DNA reads as follows: TGTGCCAGCAGGGATCAAGGGACACGACAAGAGACCCAGTACTTC. Its protein product is CASRDQGTRQETQYF.